This is a list of T cell receptor beta chains from one sample in a study of blood T cell repertoires in COVID-19. Sequenced by immunoSEQ multiplex PCR; TCRdb stores in-frame clones only, minus some. The sample includes around 280,000 clones, approximately 86% of them seen just once. Sample: peripheral blood. These receptors all come from a woman in her fifties or sixties with active or convalescent COVID-19. CDR3s include the opening cysteine and the closing phenylalanine or tryptophan. D genes are given only for firm matches. The size of a clone is reported for some rows only, either as once, few or many, or as a class for expanded clones.

d_call: TRBD2
v_call: TRBV5-1
j_call: TRBJ2-1
clone_size: once
cdr3_nt: TGCGCCAGCAGCTATAGCGGGAGGGAGGGTGAGCAGTTCTTC
cdr3_aa: CASSYSGREGEQFF

d_call: NA
v_call: TRBV4-1
j_call: TRBJ2-1
clone_size: NA
cdr3_nt: TGCGCCAGCAGCCGGCAGGGACACTCCTACAATGAGCAGTTCTTC
cdr3_aa: CASSRQGHSYNEQFF

d_call: TRBD1
v_call: TRBV6-5
j_call: TRBJ1-6
clone_size: NA
cdr3_nt: TGTGCCAGCAGTTTCGAACGGACAGGGAAGAATTCACCCCTCCACTTT
cdr3_aa: CASSFERTGKNSPLHF

d_call: NA
v_call: TRBV15
j_call: TRBJ1-4
clone_size: NA
cdr3_nt: TGTGCCACCAGCAGTAACAGAGTAAATGAAAAACTGTTTTTT
cdr3_aa: CATSSNRVNEKLFF

d_call: NA
v_call: TRBV4-2
j_call: TRBJ2-7
clone_size: NA
cdr3_nt: TGTGCCAGCAGCCCCGTCGGAGGCCTCTTCTACGAGCAGTACTTC
cdr3_aa: CASSPVGGLFYEQYF

d_call: TRBD1
v_call: TRBV5-1
j_call: TRBJ2-7
clone_size: many
cdr3_nt: TGCGCCAGCAGCAGGGACAGGTCGACTGGGGAGCAGTACTTC
cdr3_aa: CASSRDRSTGEQYF

d_call: NA
v_call: TRBV27
j_call: TRBJ2-5
clone_size: NA
cdr3_nt: TGTGCCAGCAGACCCCGGAGGATGGGATTGGGTCAAGAGACCCAGTACTTC
cdr3_aa: CASRPRRMGLGQETQYF

d_call: TRBD2
v_call: TRBV11-2
j_call: TRBJ2-1
clone_size: NA
cdr3_nt: TGTGCCAGCAGCTTAATAAGGAGGCTAGCGGGTTACAATGAGCAGTTCTTC
cdr3_aa: CASSLIRRLAGYNEQFF

d_call: NA
v_call: TRBV27
j_call: TRBJ1-4
clone_size: NA
cdr3_nt: TGTGCCAGCAGTGGCCCTAGCGGGGGAGACGAAAAACTGTTTTTT
cdr3_aa: CASSGPSGGDEKLFF

d_call: TRBD1
v_call: TRBV25-1
j_call: TRBJ1-1
clone_size: NA
cdr3_nt: TGTGCCAGCAGTAGAACAGGGGGCGGCTTCGAAAAAGCTTTCTTT
cdr3_aa: CASSRTGGGFEKAFF

d_call: TRBD1
v_call: TRBV6-4
j_call: TRBJ1-2
clone_size: NA
cdr3_nt: TGTGCCAGCAGCCGCGGGACAGGGGTGGAGGGCTACACCTTC
cdr3_aa: CASSRGTGVEGYTF

d_call: NA
v_call: TRBV2
j_call: TRBJ1-2
clone_size: once
cdr3_nt: TGTGCCAGCAACCAGGGTGATGATGGCTACACCTTC
cdr3_aa: CASNQGDDGYTF

d_call: TRBD2
v_call: TRBV9
j_call: TRBJ2-3
clone_size: NA
cdr3_nt: TGTGCCAGCAGCGTGGGTAAAGTGTGGACTAGCGGAGGAGATACGCAGTATTTT
cdr3_aa: CASSVGKVWTSGGDTQYF

d_call: NA
v_call: TRBV6-2/TRBV6-3
j_call: TRBJ1-4
clone_size: few
cdr3_nt: TGTGCCAGCAGCCTAAAGGGAGGGGGGTTTAATGAAAAACTGTTTTTT
cdr3_aa: CASSLKGGGFNEKLFF

d_call: NA
v_call: TRBV9
j_call: TRBJ1-1
clone_size: NA
cdr3_nt: TGTGCCAGCAGCGTAGTGACCGGGGTCACTGAAGCTTTCTTT
cdr3_aa: CASSVVTGVTEAFF

d_call: TRBD2
v_call: TRBV6-6
j_call: TRBJ2-1
clone_size: NA
cdr3_nt: TGTGCCAGCAGACCGACTAGCGGGATAGGTGCCAATGAGCAGTTCTTC
cdr3_aa: CASRPTSGIGANEQFF

d_call: NA
v_call: TRBV19
j_call: TRBJ2-6
clone_size: NA
cdr3_nt: TGTGCCAGTAGTATCACCGGGACACTTCGCTTCGGGGCCAACGTCCTGACTTTC
cdr3_aa: CASSITGTLRFGANVLTF

d_call: TRBD2
v_call: TRBV7-9
j_call: TRBJ2-1
clone_size: NA
cdr3_nt: TGTGCCAGCACCAATAGCGGGAGGCGCGGGTCCTACAATGAGCAGTTCTTC
cdr3_aa: CASTNSGRRGSYNEQFF

d_call: TRBD1
v_call: TRBV13
j_call: TRBJ1-2
clone_size: NA
cdr3_nt: TGTGCCAGCAGCGCCGGAACAGGGGGCTTAGGCTACACCTTC
cdr3_aa: CASSAGTGGLGYTF

d_call: TRBD1
v_call: TRBV28
j_call: TRBJ1-2
clone_size: NA
cdr3_nt: TGTGCCAGCAGTTTATCGGACAGGGACTACACCTTC
cdr3_aa: CASSLSDRDYTF

d_call: NA
v_call: TRBV30
j_call: TRBJ1-6
clone_size: once
cdr3_nt: TGTGCCTGCCGAACCTCGGGGAGCTCCTATAATTCACCCCTCCACTTT
cdr3_aa: CACRTSGSSYNSPLHF

d_call: TRBD2
v_call: TRBV6-5
j_call: TRBJ2-5
clone_size: NA
cdr3_nt: TGTGCCAGCAGTTACCGTCCAGCGGGAGGAATGTTGACCCAGTACTTC
cdr3_aa: CASSYRPAGGMLTQYF

d_call: TRBD1
v_call: TRBV30
j_call: TRBJ1-2
clone_size: NA
cdr3_nt: TGTGCCTGGCTGTCGCACCGGGACAGCTACTATGGCTACACCTTC
cdr3_aa: CAWLSHRDSYYGYTF

d_call: NA
v_call: TRBV6-6
j_call: TRBJ1-1
clone_size: NA
cdr3_nt: TGTGCCAGCACCGCCGGGGTGAGGACTGAAGCTTTCTTT
cdr3_aa: CASTAGVRTEAFF

d_call: NA
v_call: TRBV5-6
j_call: TRBJ1-5
clone_size: once
cdr3_nt: TGTGCCAGCAGCTTGGCCACAGGCTTGGGCAATCAGCCCCAGCATTTT
cdr3_aa: CASSLATGLGNQPQHF

d_call: TRBD2
v_call: TRBV28
j_call: TRBJ2-1
clone_size: NA
cdr3_nt: TGTGCCAGCCTCAAGGGAGGGAGGGAGGAGCAGTTCTTC
cdr3_aa: CASLKGGREEQFF

d_call: TRBD2
v_call: TRBV3-1/TRBV3-2
j_call: TRBJ2-3
clone_size: NA
cdr3_nt: TGTGCCAGCAGCCAAGATTGGGGGCTAGCGGGAGAGGGAGCAGATACGCAGTATTTT
cdr3_aa: CASSQDWGLAGEGADTQYF

d_call: TRBD1
v_call: TRBV7-8
j_call: TRBJ1-6
clone_size: NA
cdr3_nt: TGTGCCAGCAGCTTAGAAACAGGGGCTGATAATTCACCCCTCCACTTT
cdr3_aa: CASSLETGADNSPLHF

d_call: NA
v_call: TRBV3-1/TRBV3-2
j_call: TRBJ1-1
clone_size: NA
cdr3_nt: TGTGCCAGCAGCCAAGATAGACATTCCCTCTTT
cdr3_aa: CASSQDRHSLF

d_call: TRBD2
v_call: TRBV19
j_call: TRBJ2-1
clone_size: NA
cdr3_nt: TGTGCCAGTAGTTTTTACCTAGCGGGAAAGTACAATGAGCAGTTCTTC
cdr3_aa: CASSFYLAGKYNEQFF

d_call: NA
v_call: TRBV7-8
j_call: TRBJ1-5
clone_size: NA
cdr3_nt: TGTGCCAGCAGCTCCGGGACATTTAGCAATCAGCCCCAGCATTTT
cdr3_aa: CASSSGTFSNQPQHF

d_call: NA
v_call: TRBV5-1
j_call: TRBJ1-4
clone_size: NA
cdr3_nt: TGCGCCAGCAGCTTTTTCAGGGGAGTGGGAGAAAAACTGTTTTTT
cdr3_aa: CASSFFRGVGEKLFF

d_call: NA
v_call: TRBV12-3/TRBV12-4
j_call: TRBJ1-2
clone_size: NA
cdr3_nt: TGTGCCAGCAGTAGAGGGCAGACCTATGGCTACACCTTC
cdr3_aa: CASSRGQTYGYTF

d_call: NA
v_call: TRBV7-9
j_call: TRBJ1-2
clone_size: NA
cdr3_nt: TGTGCCAGCAGCCCCACAGGGAACTATGGCTACACCTTC
cdr3_aa: CASSPTGNYGYTF

d_call: NA
v_call: TRBV28
j_call: TRBJ1-6
clone_size: NA
cdr3_nt: TGTGCCAGCAGTTTACTCATGGAGTATTCACCCCTCCACTTT
cdr3_aa: CASSLLMEYSPLHF

d_call: NA
v_call: TRBV7-9
j_call: TRBJ2-1
clone_size: NA
cdr3_nt: TGTGCCAGCAGCCTCGCAGGGTCGGCCTACAATGAGCAGTTCTTC
cdr3_aa: CASSLAGSAYNEQFF

d_call: TRBD2
v_call: TRBV7-9
j_call: TRBJ2-1
clone_size: NA
cdr3_nt: TGTGCCAGCAGCTTTAGCGGGGGTGTGTACAATGAGCAGTTCTTC
cdr3_aa: CASSFSGGVYNEQFF

d_call: NA
v_call: TRBV30
j_call: TRBJ1-6
clone_size: NA
cdr3_nt: TGTGCCTGGAACCCAACAGGGTGGTTTTATAATTCACCCCTCCACTTT
cdr3_aa: CAWNPTGWFYNSPLHF

d_call: TRBD1
v_call: TRBV7-8
j_call: TRBJ2-5
clone_size: once
cdr3_nt: TGTGCCAGCAGCTTCGGACAGGGGTTGTACTTC
cdr3_aa: CASSFGQGLYF

d_call: TRBD1
v_call: TRBV5-6
j_call: TRBJ2-5
clone_size: NA
cdr3_nt: TGTGCCAGCAGCTTGGTGGAGACAGGGGGCCAAGAGACCCAGTACTTC
cdr3_aa: CASSLVETGGQETQYF

d_call: TRBD2
v_call: TRBV5-6
j_call: TRBJ2-4
clone_size: NA
cdr3_nt: TGTGCCAGCAGCCCGCGGACTAGCGGGAGATCTAACAAAAACATTCAGTACTTC
cdr3_aa: CASSPRTSGRSNKNIQYF

d_call: TRBD2
v_call: TRBV5-1
j_call: TRBJ2-1
clone_size: NA
cdr3_nt: TGCGCCAGCAGCTTGGTATTAGCGGGAGACCATGAGCAGTTCTTC
cdr3_aa: CASSLVLAGDHEQFF

d_call: TRBD1
v_call: TRBV5-3
j_call: TRBJ1-2
clone_size: NA
cdr3_nt: TGTGCCAGAAGCGCGAGGACAGGGTTTGCCTATGGCTACACCTTC
cdr3_aa: CARSARTGFAYGYTF

d_call: TRBD2
v_call: TRBV10-3
j_call: TRBJ2-1
clone_size: NA
cdr3_nt: TGTGCCATCAGTGATGGTGCTAGCGGGAGGGCCGCCTACAATGAGCAGTTCTTC
cdr3_aa: CAISDGASGRAAYNEQFF

d_call: TRBD2
v_call: TRBV7-8
j_call: TRBJ2-4
clone_size: NA
cdr3_nt: TGTGCCAGCAGCTCGGGGGGGGCCCAAAACATTCAGTACTTC
cdr3_aa: CASSSGGAQNIQYF

d_call: NA
v_call: TRBV5-1
j_call: TRBJ1-2
clone_size: NA
cdr3_nt: TGCGCCAGCAGCGGGGACGACAGGACCAACTATGGCTACACCTTC
cdr3_aa: CASSGDDRTNYGYTF

d_call: NA
v_call: TRBV10-3
j_call: TRBJ2-1
clone_size: once
cdr3_nt: TGTGCCATCAGTACCGGAGGAGTCTACAATGAGCAGTTCTTC
cdr3_aa: CAISTGGVYNEQFF

d_call: NA
v_call: TRBV24-1
j_call: TRBJ1-1
clone_size: NA
cdr3_nt: TGTGCCACCAGATTCAGGGACGGGGGGACTGAAGCTTTCTTT
cdr3_aa: CATRFRDGGTEAFF

d_call: TRBD1
v_call: TRBV27
j_call: TRBJ2-3
clone_size: NA
cdr3_nt: TGTGCCAGCAGATTGTACCGGGACAGGGGAGATAAGCAACAACGACGCACAGATACGCAGTATTTT
cdr3_aa: CASRLYRDRGDKQQRRTDTQYF

d_call: NA
v_call: TRBV28
j_call: TRBJ2-7
clone_size: NA
cdr3_nt: TGTGCCAGCAGTCTCACAGGGTACGAGCAGTACTTC
cdr3_aa: CASSLTGYEQYF

d_call: NA
v_call: TRBV28
j_call: TRBJ1-1
clone_size: NA
cdr3_nt: TGTGCCAGCAGTTTAGGGGGGGCTCGTACTGAAGCTTTCTTT
cdr3_aa: CASSLGGARTEAFF

d_call: NA
v_call: TRBV9
j_call: TRBJ1-6
clone_size: once
cdr3_nt: TGTGCCAGCAGCGTAGAAGACAGGACAACCAATTCACCCCTCCACTTT
cdr3_aa: CASSVEDRTTNSPLHF

d_call: TRBD1
v_call: TRBV5-4
j_call: TRBJ2-1
clone_size: NA
cdr3_nt: TGTGCCAGCAGGACAGACAGGGGCTCCTACAATGAGCAGTTCTTC
cdr3_aa: CASRTDRGSYNEQFF

d_call: TRBD2
v_call: TRBV7-2
j_call: TRBJ2-7
clone_size: NA
cdr3_nt: TGTGCCAGCAGACGTAAACTAGCGGGAGATATCGATTTCTACGAGCAGTACTTC
cdr3_aa: CASRRKLAGDIDFYEQYF

d_call: NA
v_call: TRBV28
j_call: TRBJ2-7
clone_size: NA
cdr3_nt: TGTGCCAGCAGTCCGGCATTCCCGAGGGAGCAGTACTTC
cdr3_aa: CASSPAFPREQYF